Detailed here is one TCR beta chain. This sample stems from a study of CD8 T cells in Susac syndrome. Study information: Patients with Susac syndrome were therapy-naive, taking corticosteroids, with some also receiving intravenous immunoglobulin, or taking intravenous immunoglobulin alone at the time their blood was drawn.

An input of roughly 0.5 to 1 ug of RNA was subjected to reverse transcription using random hexamers. An immunoSEQ multiplex PCR amplified TCR beta CDR3 over 54 Vbeta and 13 Jbeta. MiXCR, applied by TCRdb to the immunoSEQ multiplex PCR reads, yields one record per CDR3 protein. The table lists around 180,000 distinct CDR3 sequences, approximately 94% of them singletons. Germline V gene lookup returns CDR1 SGHTA and CDR2 FQGNSA. Trimming stripped 3 bases from V and 4 bases from J, with 8 bases between. The CDR3 covers 13 residues. The source of this sequence is a human donor with Susac syndrome. Sequenced material: CD4+ T cells from PBMCs. The chain has TRBV7-2 and TRBJ2-3; TRBD2 is a possible D gene (5 bases). Written as DNA, the CDR3 is TGTGCCAGCAGCTTTGAGAGGGCAGATACGCAGTATTTT. It is translated as CASSFERADTQYF.